The source of this TCR beta chain is a study of blood T cell repertoires in COVID-19. Study at large: Samples came from the United States, Italy and Spain, spanning acute and convalescent COVID-19. PBMCs, B-cell-depleted T cells, or T cells were the source of the cDNA or gDNA that made up the material.

Profiling relied on immunoSEQ multiplex PCR, and the TCRdb table lists in-frame clones only, not all of them. This sample has under 65,000 clones, with about 93% found just once. V dropped 6 bases and J dropped 3; count of bases not matched to a gene: 6. In germline, CDR1 is MNHEY, CDR2 SMNVEV (reference sequence). CDR3 length equals 15 residues. V is TRBV27 and J is TRBJ2-3, with 10 bases matching TRBD1. This sequence originates from a woman of 80 years or more with active COVID-19. Sequenced sample: peripheral blood. CDR3 residues: CASRLTGGETDTQYF. The CDR3 DNA is TGTGCCAGCAGGTTGACAGGGGGCGAGACAGATACGCAGTATTTT.